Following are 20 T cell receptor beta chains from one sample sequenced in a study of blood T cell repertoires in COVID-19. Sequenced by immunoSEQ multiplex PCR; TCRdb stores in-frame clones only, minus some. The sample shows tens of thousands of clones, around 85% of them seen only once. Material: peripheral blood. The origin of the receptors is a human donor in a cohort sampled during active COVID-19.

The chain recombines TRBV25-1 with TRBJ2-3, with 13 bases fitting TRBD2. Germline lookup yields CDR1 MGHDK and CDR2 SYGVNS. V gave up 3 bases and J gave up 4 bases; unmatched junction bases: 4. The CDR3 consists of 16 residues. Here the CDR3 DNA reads TGTGCCAGCAGTGATCGGACTAGCGGGGGCCCAGATACGCAGTATTTT. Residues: CASSDRTSGGPDTQYF.

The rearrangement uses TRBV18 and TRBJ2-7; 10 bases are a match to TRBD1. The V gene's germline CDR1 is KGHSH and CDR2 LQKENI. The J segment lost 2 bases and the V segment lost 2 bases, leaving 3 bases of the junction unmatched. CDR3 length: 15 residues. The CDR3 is CASSPLGTGAYEQYF. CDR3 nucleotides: TGTGCCAGCTCACCATTAGGGACAGGGGCCTACGAGCAGTACTTC.

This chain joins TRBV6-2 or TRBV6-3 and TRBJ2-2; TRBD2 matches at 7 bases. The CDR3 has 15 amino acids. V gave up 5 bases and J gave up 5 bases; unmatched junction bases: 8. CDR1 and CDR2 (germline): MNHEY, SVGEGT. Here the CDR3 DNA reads TGTGCCAGCAGTGCTAGCGGAGCATGGACCGGGGAGCTGTTTTTT. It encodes CASSASGAWTGELFF.

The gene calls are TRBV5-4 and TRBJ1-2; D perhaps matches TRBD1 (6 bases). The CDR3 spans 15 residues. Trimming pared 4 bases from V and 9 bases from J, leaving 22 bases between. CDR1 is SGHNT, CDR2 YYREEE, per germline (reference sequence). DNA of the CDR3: TGTGCCAGCAGCGGGCCGCAGGGGCCTTTTGTCCGCTACACCTTC. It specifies CASSGPQGPFVRYTF.

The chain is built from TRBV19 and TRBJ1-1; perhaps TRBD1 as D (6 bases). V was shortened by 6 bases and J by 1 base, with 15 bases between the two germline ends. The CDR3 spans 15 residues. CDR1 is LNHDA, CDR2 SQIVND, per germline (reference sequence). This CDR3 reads CASRRGTQGNTEAFF. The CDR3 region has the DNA TGTGCCAGTAGGAGGGGGACACAAGGGAACACTGAAGCTTTCTTT.

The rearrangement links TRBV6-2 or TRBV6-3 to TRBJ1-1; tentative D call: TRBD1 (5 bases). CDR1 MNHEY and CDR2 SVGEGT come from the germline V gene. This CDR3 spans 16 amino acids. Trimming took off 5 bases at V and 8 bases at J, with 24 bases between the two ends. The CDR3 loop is CASSPPRGGEVREAFF. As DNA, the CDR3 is TGTGCCAGCAGTCCCCCACGGGGAGGGGAGGTTCGGGAAGCTTTCTTT.

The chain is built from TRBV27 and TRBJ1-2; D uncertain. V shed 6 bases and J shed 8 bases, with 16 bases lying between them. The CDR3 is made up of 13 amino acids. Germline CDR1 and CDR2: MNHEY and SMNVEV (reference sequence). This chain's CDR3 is CASSRERAGGYTF. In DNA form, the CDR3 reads TGTGCCAGCAGCCGGGAGAGGGCTGGGGGCTACACCTTC.

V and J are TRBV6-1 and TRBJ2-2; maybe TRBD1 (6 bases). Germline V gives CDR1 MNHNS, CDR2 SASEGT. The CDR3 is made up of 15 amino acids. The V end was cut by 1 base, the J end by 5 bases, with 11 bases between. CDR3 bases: TGTGCCAGCAGTGAAGGGGGGCGCCGGACCGGGGAGCTGTTTTTT. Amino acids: CASSEGGRRTGELFF.

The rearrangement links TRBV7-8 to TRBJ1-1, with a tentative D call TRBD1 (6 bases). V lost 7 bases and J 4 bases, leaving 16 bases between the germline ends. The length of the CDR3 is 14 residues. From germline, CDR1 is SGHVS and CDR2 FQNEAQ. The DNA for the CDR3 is TGTGCCAGCACCACAGGGAATTGGGGCACTGAAGCTTTCTTT. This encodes CASTTGNWGTEAFF.

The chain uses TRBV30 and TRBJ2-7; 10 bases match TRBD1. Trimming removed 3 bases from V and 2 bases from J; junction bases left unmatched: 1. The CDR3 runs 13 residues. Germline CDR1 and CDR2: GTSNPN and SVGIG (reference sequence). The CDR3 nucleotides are TGTGCCTGGAGGGGGACAGGGGCCTACGAGCAGTACTTC. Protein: CAWRGTGAYEQYF.

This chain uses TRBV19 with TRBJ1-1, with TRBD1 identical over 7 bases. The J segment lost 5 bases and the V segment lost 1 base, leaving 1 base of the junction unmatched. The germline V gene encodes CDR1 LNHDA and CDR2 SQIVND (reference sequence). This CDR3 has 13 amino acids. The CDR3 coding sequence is TGTGCCAGTAGTATAGTCAGGGGGACTGAAGCTTTCTTT. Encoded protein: CASSIVRGTEAFF. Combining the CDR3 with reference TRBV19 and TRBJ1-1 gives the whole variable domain DGGITQSPKYLFRKEGQNVTLSCEQNLNHDAMYWYRQDPGQGLRLIYYSQIVNDFQKGDIAEGYSVSREKKESFPLTVTSAQKNPTAFYLCASSIVRGTEAFFGQGTRLTVV.

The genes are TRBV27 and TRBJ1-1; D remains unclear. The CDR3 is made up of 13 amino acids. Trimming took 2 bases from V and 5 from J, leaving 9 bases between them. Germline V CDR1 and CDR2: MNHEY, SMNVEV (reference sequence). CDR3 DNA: TGTGCCAGCAGTTTAGCCAGGAAAACTGAAGCTTTCTTT. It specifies CASSLARKTEAFF.

In DNA, the CDR3 is TGTGCCAGCAGTTTAACTCGGGGCTACACCTTC. Translated: CASSLTRGYTF. J is TRBJ1-2 and V is TRBV28, with no clear D. CDR3 length equals 11 residues. Germline CDR1 reads MDHEN; CDR2 reads SYDVKM. V was pared by 2 bases and J by 8 bases, with 6 bases between.

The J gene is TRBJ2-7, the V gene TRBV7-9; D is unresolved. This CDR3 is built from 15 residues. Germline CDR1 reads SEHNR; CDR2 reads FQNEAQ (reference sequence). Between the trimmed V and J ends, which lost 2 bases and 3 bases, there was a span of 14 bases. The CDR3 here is CASSLSAGWSYEQYF. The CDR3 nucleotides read TGTGCCAGCAGCTTATCTGCCGGATGGAGCTACGAGCAGTACTTC. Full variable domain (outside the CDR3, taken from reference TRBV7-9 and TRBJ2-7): DTGVSQNPRHKITKRGQNVTFRCDPISEHNRLYWYRQTLGQGPEFLTYFQNEAQLEKSRLLSDRFSAERPKGSFSTLEIQRTEQGDSAMYLCASSLSAGWSYEQYFGPGTRLTVT.

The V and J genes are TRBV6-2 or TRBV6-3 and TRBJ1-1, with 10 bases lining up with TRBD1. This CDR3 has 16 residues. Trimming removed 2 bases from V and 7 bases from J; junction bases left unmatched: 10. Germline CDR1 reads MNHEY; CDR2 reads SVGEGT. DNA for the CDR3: TGTGCCAGCAGTTACGATGCCGGGACAGGGGTCTATGAAGCTTTCTTT. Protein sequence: CASSYDAGTGVYEAFF.

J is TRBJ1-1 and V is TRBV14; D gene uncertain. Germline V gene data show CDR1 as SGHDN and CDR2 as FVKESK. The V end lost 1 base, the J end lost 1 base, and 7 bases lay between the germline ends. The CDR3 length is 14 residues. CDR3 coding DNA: TGTGCCAGCAGCCAAGTTACGGGGAACACTGAAGCTTTCTTT. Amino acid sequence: CASSQVTGNTEAFF.

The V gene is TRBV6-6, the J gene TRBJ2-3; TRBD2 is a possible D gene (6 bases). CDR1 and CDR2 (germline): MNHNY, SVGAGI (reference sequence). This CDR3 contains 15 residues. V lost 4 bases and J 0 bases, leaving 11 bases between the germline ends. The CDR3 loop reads CASSWRDGSTDTQYF. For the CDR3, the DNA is TGTGCCAGCAGTTGGAGGGACGGGAGCACAGATACGCAGTATTTT.

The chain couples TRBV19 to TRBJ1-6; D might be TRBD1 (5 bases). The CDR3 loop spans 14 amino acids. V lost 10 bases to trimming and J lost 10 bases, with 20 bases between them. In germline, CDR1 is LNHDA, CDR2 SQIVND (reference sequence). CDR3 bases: TGTGCCACTAGCGCAGGGCAGGGAAGGTCACCCCTCCACTTT. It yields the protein CATSAGQGRSPLHF.

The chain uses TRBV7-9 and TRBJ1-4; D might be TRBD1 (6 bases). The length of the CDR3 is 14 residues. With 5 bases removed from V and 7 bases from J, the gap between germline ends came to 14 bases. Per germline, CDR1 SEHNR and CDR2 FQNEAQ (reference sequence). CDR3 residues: CASSPTGKREKLFF. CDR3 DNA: TGTGCCAGCAGCCCTACAGGGAAGCGTGAAAAACTGTTTTTT.

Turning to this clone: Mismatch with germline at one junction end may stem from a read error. The CDR3 region is CARSVSGRGGPGELFF. DNA for the CDR3: TGTGCCCGCAGCGTATCTGGGCGGGGGGGCCCCGGGGAGCTGTTTTTT. This chain uses TRBV9 with TRBJ2-2, with TRBD2 matching 9 bases. Germline loops: CDR1 SGDLS, CDR2 YYNGEE. This CDR3 is 16 amino acids long.